One and the same sample provided the 16 T cell receptor beta chains below, sequenced in a study of shared clonotypes between healthy human individuals. TCRdb's table, derived via immunoSEQ multiplex PCR, lists solely in-frame clones and lacks some. Altogether approximately 1.9 million clones are present, just over 90% being singletons, with the ten largest covering less than 2%. The naive CD8 fraction comprised CD45RO-negative cells positively selected for CCR7 and excluded terminally differentiated effector memory CD45RA+ cells. The sample taken for sequencing was naive CD8+ T cells from PBMCs. The receptor set was obtained from a man between 18 and 35 years old in good health. Some clones in this sample may be carry-over from other donors' samples.

The V call is TRBV15, the J call TRBJ2-5; 11 bases line up with TRBD1. Germline assignment: CDR1 LNHNV and CDR2 YYDKDF (reference sequence). The CDR3 consists of 16 residues. V gave up 5 bases and J gave up 4 bases; unmatched junction bases: 9. The CDR3 is CATSGGTGGELETQYF. CDR3 DNA: TGTGCCACCAGCGGGGGGACAGGGGGAGAATTAGAGACCCAGTACTTC.

The chain joins TRBV6-1 to TRBJ2-7; 7 positions agree with TRBD1. J lost 0 bases, V lost 4 bases, and 6 bases had no gene match. CDR1 is MNHNS, CDR2 SASEGT, per germline. The CDR3 contains 15 residues. The CDR3 DNA reads as TGTGCCAGCAGTGTTTTGACAGGGAGCTCCTACGAGCAGTACTTC. Translated, it gives CASSVLTGSSYEQYF.

This clone appeared a single time. V usage is TRBV4-1 and J usage is TRBJ2-2, with 8 nucleotides matching TRBD2. CDR3 size: 20 residues. Trimming took 1 base from V and 0 from J; bases not matched to a gene: 13. Germline CDR1 and CDR2: MGHRA and YSYEKL. The CDR3 sequence is CASSQVAAGGGGANTGELFF. The CDR3 DNA is TGCGCCAGCAGCCAAGTAGCGGCGGGAGGAGGGGGAGCGAACACCGGGGAGCTGTTTTTT.

This chain uses TRBV19 with TRBJ1-1; D call uncertain. Per the germline V gene, CDR1 is LNHDA and CDR2 is SQIVND (reference sequence). The length of the CDR3 is 13 residues. Trimming took 9 bases from V and 0 from J, leaving 11 bases between them. The DNA of the CDR3 is TGTGCCAGCCGGAGCGGGGTGAACACTGAAGCTTTCTTT. It encodes CASRSGVNTEAFF.

This clone was observed a single time. The chain employs TRBV28 and TRBJ1-1, with D perhaps matching TRBD1 (5 bases). In germline, CDR1 is MDHEN, CDR2 SYDVKM. This CDR3 comprises 14 residues. V lost 5 bases and J lost 4, with 14 bases in between. CDR3 amino acids: CASSPRAGTTEAFF. The CDR3 DNA follows: TGTGCCAGCAGTCCAAGGGCAGGGACCACTGAAGCTTTCTTT.

This chain links TRBV13 with TRBJ2-1; D possibly uses TRBD1 or TRBD2 (7 bases each). The germline V and J ends were trimmed by 4 bases and 0 bases, with 13 bases remaining between them. The germline gives CDR1 PRHDT, CDR2 FYEKMQ (reference sequence). CDR3 size: 16 residues. The CDR3 sequence is CASSSGEGASYNEQFF. CDR3 coding DNA: TGTGCCAGCAGCTCCGGGGAGGGGGCCTCCTACAATGAGCAGTTCTTC.

V is TRBV9 and J is TRBJ2-5; D perhaps matches TRBD1 (7 bases). The length of the CDR3 is 13 residues. V shed 7 bases and J shed 2 bases, with 12 bases lying between them. Germline-derived CDR1 and CDR2 are SGDLS and YYNGEE. The CDR3 DNA reads as TGTGCCAGCCAGGGGGAGGCTCAAGAGACCCAGTACTTC. Its protein is CASQGEAQETQYF.

In this sample, this clone turned up once. The chain employs TRBV27 and TRBJ2-1; tentatively, D is TRBD1 (5 bases). This CDR3 contains 15 residues. Germline loops: CDR1 MNHEY, CDR2 SMNVEV (reference sequence). Trimming removed 3 bases from V and 9 bases from J, with 18 bases in between. CDR3 coding DNA: TGTGCCAGCAGTTTTATGGGCTCAGGGCGTATTGAGCAGTTCTTC. Amino acids: CASSFMGSGRIEQFF.

The chain joins TRBV28 to TRBJ2-2, with 7 nucleotides matching TRBD2. The CDR3 totals 16 residues. J was trimmed by 6 bases and V by 2 bases; bases with no gene match: 9. CDR1 and CDR2 from the germline V gene are MDHEN and SYDVKM. CDR3 nucleotide sequence: TGTGCCAGCAGTTTACCTAGCGGAGGGAGGGCCGGGGAGCTGTTTTTT. This sequence encodes CASSLPSGGRAGELFF.

This clone was seen a handful of times. This same CDR3 is encoded by further DNA sequences in the sample. This chain connects TRBV7-9 to TRBJ2-1; 7 nucleotides match TRBD2. This CDR3 is built from 12 residues. Germline V gives CDR1 SEHNR, CDR2 FQNEAQ (reference sequence). The trim removed 3 bases at V and 9 bases at J, leaving 2 bases unmatched. CDR3 DNA: TGTGCCAGCAGCTTGGGAGGGCTTGAGCAGTTCTTC. This codes for CASSLGGLEQFF.

V and J are TRBV11-1 and TRBJ1-2, with a possible D match to TRBD1 (6 bases). There are 14 residues in the CDR3. Trimming shortened V by 7 bases and J by 4 bases, and 16 bases separated the two germline ends. Germline CDR1 SGHAT, CDR2 FQDESV (reference sequence). The CDR3 nucleotides read TGTGCCAGCACCACTCGGGGGGCCTCCTATGGCTACACCTTC. Translating gives CASTTRGASYGYTF.

The chain uses TRBV10-3 and TRBJ2-7; D is unclear. Deletions cut 6 bases from V and 2 bases from J, with 11 bases between. Germline assignment: CDR1 ENHRY and CDR2 SYGVKD. This CDR3 is 13 amino acids long. CDR3 sequence (DNA): TGTGCCATCAGAGAAGGGTTTACCTACGAGCAGTACTTC. Residues: CAIREGFTYEQYF.

The rearrangement joins TRBV7-6 to TRBJ2-2; 7 nucleotides line up with TRBD2. This CDR3 contains 16 residues. Trimming took 3 bases from V and 6 from J; bases not matched to a gene: 10. Per germline, CDR1 SGHVS and CDR2 FNYEAQ. The CDR3 DNA follows: TGTGCCAGCAGCTTCGAACCGGGGACTATGGCCGGGGAGCTGTTTTTT. It is translated as CASSFEPGTMAGELFF.

This chain links TRBV28 with TRBJ1-2; D may be TRBD1 (5 bases). The V gene lost 6 bases and the J gene lost 4 bases, with 12 bases spanning the gap. CDR3 length: 13 residues. Looked up from germline, CDR1 is MDHEN and CDR2 is SYDVKM. CDR3 DNA: TGTGCCAGCAGCCAGCCCCAGGGCTATGGCTACACCTTC. Translating gives CASSQPQGYGYTF.

The chain employs TRBV15 and TRBJ2-2; no reliable D call. This CDR3 spans 14 amino acids. The germline V gene encodes CDR1 LNHNV and CDR2 YYDKDF (reference sequence). V was clipped by 1 base and J by 4 bases, with 7 bases between them. CDR3 DNA: TGTGCCACCAGCAGAGTCCCAGGCACCGGGGAGCTGTTTTTT. Encoded protein: CATSRVPGTGELFF.

This clone appeared a single time. This specimen includes other DNA sequences encoding the same CDR3. This chain uses TRBV27 with TRBJ2-7, with D possibly being TRBD1 or TRBD2 (5 bases each). V lost 0 bases to trimming and J lost 4 bases, with 7 bases between them. Germline V gene data show CDR1 as MNHEY and CDR2 as SMNVEV (reference sequence). There are 13 residues in the CDR3. The chain's CDR3 is CASSLSRGYEQYF. DNA for the CDR3: TGTGCCAGCAGTTTATCGAGGGGTTACGAGCAGTACTTC.